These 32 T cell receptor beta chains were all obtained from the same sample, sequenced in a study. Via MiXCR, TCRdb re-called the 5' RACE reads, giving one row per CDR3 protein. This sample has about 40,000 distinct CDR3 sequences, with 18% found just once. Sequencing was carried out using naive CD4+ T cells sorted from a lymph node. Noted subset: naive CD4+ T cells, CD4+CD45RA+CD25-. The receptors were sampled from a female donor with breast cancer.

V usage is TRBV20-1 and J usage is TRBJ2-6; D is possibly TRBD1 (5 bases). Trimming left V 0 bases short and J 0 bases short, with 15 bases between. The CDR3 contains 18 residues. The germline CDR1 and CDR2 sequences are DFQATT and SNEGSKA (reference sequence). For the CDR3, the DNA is TGCAGTGCTAGAGATCTCGGACAAGTCCGCTCTGGGGCCAACGTCCTGACTTTC. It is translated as CSARDLGQVRSGANVLTF.

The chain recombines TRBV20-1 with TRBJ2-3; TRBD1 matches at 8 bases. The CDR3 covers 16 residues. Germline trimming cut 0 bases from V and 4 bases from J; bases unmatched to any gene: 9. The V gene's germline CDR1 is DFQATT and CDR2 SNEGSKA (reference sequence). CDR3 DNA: TGCAGTGCTAGAGATCAACCGGCCAGGGGGCCAGATACGCAGTATTTT. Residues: CSARDQPARGPDTQYF.

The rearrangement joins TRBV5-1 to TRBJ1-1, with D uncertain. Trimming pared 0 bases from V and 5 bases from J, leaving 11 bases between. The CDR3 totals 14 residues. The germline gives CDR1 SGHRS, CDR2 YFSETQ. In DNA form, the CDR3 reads TGCGCCAGCAGCTTGGACGGGCTGGGGACTGAAGCTTTCTTT. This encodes CASSLDGLGTEAFF.

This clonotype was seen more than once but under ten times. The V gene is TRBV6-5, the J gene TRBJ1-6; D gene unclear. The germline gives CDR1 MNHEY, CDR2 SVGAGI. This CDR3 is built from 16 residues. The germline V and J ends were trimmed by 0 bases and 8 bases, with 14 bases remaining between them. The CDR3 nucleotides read TGTGCCAGCAGTTACTCGATCCCAAGGAAGGATTCACCCCTCCACTTT. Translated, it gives CASSYSIPRKDSPLHF.

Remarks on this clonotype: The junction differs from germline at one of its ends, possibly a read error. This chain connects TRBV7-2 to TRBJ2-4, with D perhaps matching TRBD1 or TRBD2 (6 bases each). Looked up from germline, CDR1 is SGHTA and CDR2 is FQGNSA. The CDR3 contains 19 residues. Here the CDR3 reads CASCLSPLGGGLAKNIQYF. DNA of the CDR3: TGTGCCAGCTGCTTAAGTCCCCTAGGGGGAGGACTAGCCAAAAACATTCAGTACTTC.

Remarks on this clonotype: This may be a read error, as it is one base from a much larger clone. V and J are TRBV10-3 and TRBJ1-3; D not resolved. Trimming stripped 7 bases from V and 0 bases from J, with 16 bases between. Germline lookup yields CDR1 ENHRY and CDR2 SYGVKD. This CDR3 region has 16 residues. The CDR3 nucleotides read TGTGCCATCACCGCACCCGGACGGACCTCTGGAAACACCATATATTTT. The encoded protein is CAITAPGRTSGNTIYF.

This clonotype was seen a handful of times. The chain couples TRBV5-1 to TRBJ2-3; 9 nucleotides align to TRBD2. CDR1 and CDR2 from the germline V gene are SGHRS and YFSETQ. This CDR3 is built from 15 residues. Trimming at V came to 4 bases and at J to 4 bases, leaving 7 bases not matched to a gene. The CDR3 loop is CASSVAAGGSDTQYF. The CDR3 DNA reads TGCGCCAGCAGCGTGGCGGCGGGAGGGTCAGATACGCAGTATTTT.

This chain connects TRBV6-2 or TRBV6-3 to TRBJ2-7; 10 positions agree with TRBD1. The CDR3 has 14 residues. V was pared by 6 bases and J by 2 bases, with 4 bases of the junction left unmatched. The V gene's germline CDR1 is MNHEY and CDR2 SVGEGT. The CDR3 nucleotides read TGTGCCAGCAGCCGGGGACAGGGGACCTACGAGCAGTACTTC. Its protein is CASSRGQGTYEQYF.

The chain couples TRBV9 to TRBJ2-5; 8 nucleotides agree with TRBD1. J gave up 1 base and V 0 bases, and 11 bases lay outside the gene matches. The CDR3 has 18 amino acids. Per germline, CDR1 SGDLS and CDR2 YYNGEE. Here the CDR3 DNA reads TGTGCCAGCAGCGTAGGGCCCATCGGACAGGGAAGCCAAGAGACCCAGTACTTC. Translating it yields CASSVGPIGQGSQETQYF.

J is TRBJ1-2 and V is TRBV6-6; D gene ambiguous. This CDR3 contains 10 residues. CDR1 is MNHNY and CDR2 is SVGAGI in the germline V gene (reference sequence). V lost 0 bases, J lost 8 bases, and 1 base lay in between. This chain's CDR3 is CASSYSGYTF. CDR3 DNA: TGTGCCAGCAGTTACTCGGGCTACACCTTC.

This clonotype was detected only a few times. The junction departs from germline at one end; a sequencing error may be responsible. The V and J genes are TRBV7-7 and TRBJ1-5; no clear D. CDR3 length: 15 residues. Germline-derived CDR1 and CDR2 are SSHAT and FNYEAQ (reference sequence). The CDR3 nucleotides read TGTGCTAGCAGTCAAACGAGGGTTTACAATCAGCCCCAGCATTTT. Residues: CASSQTRVYNQPQHF.

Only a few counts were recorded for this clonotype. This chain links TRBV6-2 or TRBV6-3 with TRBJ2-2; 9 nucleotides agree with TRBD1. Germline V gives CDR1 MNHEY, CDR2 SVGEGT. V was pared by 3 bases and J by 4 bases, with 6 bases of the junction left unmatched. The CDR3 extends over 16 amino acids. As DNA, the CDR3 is TGTGCCAGCAGTTATCACAGGGGGCTCACCACCGGGGAGCTGTTTTTT. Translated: CASSYHRGLTTGELFF.

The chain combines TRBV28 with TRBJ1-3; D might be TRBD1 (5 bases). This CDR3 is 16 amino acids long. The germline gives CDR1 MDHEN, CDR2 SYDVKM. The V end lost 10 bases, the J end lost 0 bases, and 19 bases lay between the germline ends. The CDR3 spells CATANLFGASGNTIYF. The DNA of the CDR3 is TGTGCCACCGCCAATCTTTTCGGGGCCTCTGGAAACACCATATATTTT.

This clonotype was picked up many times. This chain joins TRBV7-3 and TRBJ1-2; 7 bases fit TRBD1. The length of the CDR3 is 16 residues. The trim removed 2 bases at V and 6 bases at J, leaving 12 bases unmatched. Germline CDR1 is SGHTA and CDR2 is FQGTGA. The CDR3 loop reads CASSLDGTANTNGYTF. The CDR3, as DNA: TGTGCCAGCAGCTTAGATGGGACAGCTAATACAAATGGCTACACCTTC.

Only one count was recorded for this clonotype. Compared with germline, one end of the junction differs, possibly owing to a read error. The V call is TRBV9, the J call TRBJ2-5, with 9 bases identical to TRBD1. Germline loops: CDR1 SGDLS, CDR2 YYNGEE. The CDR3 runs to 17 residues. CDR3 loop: CASSASRDRVLEETQNF. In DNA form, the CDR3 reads TGTGCCAGCAGCGCCAGCCGGGACAGGGTTCTGGAAGAGACCCAGAACTTC.

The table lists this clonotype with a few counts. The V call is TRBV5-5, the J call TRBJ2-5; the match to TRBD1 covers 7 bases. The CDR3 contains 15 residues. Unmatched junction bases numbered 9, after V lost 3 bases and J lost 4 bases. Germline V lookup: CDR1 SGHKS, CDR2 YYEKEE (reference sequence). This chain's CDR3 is CASSWKTGSGETQYF. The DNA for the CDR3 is TGTGCCAGCAGCTGGAAGACAGGGTCGGGAGAGACCCAGTACTTC.

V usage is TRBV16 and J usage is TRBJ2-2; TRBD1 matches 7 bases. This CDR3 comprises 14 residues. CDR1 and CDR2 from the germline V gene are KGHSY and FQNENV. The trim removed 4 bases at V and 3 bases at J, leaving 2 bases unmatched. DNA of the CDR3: TGTGCCAGCAGCCGAGACAGGGACACCGGGGAGCTGTTTTTT. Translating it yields CASSRDRDTGELFF.

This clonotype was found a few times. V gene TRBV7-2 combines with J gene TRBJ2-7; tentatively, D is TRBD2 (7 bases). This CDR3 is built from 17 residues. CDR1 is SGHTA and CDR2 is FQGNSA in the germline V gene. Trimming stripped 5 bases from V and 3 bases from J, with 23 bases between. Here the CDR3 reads CASSQARGGGRIYEQYF. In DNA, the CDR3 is TGTGCCAGCAGCCAGGCACGAGGGGGGGGGAGGATCTACGAGCAGTACTTC.

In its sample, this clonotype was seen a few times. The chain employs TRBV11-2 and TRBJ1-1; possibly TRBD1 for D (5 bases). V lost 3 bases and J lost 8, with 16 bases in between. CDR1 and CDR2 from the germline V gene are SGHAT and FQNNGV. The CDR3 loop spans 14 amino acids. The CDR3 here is CASSFRDGKPEAFF. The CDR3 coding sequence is TGTGCCAGCAGCTTCCGGGACGGGAAGCCAGAAGCTTTCTTT.

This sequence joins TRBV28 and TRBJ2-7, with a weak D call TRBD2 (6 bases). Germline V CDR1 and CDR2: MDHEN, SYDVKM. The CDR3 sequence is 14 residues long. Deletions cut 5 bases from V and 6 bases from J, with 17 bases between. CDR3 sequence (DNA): TGTGCCAGCAGTCTCCCCTCCGGAGGGCGCGAGCAGTACTTC. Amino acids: CASSLPSGGREQYF.

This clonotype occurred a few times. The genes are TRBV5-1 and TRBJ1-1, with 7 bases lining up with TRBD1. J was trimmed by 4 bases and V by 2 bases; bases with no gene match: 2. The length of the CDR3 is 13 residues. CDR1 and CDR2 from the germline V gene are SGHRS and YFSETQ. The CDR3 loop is CASSFNRGTEAFF. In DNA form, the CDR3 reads TGCGCCAGCAGCTTTAACAGGGGCACTGAAGCTTTCTTT.

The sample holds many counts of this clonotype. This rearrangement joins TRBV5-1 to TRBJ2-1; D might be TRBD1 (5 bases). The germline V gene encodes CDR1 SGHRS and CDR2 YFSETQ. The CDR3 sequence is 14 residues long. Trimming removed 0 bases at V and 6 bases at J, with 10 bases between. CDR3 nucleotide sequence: TGCGCCAGCAGCTTGGTCCAGGGCCCCAATGAGCAGTTCTTC. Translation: CASSLVQGPNEQFF.

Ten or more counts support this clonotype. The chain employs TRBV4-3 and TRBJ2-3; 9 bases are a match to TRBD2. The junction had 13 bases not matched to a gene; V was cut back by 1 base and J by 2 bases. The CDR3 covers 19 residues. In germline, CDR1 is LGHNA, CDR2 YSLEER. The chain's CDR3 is CASSQVGFWASGATDTQYF. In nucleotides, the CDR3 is TGCGCCAGCAGCCAAGTAGGGTTTTGGGCTAGCGGGGCCACAGATACGCAGTATTTT.

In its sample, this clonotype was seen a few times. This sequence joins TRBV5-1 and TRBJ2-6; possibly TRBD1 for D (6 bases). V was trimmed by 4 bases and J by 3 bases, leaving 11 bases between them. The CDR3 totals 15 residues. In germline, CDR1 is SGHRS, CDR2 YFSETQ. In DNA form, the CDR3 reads TGCGCCAGCAGCCCGCTACAGGGTGGGGCCAACGTCCTGACTTTC. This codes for CASSPLQGGANVLTF. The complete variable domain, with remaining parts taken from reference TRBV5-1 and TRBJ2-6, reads KAGVTQTPRYLIKTRGQQVTLSCSPISGHRSVSWYQQTPGQGLQFLFEYFSETQRNKGNFPGRFSGRQFSNSRSEMNVSTLELGDSALYLCASSPLQGGANVLTFGAGSRLTVL.

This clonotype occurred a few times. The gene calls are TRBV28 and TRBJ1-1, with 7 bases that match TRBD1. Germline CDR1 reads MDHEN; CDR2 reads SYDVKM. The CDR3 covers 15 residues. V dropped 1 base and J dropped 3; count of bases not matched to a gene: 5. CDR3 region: CASSLLTGSDTEAFF. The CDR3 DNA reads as TGTGCCAGCAGTTTATTGACAGGGAGTGACACTGAAGCTTTCTTT. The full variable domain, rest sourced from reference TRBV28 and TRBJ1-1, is DVKVTQSSRYLVKRTGEKVFLECVQDMDHENMFWYRQDPGLGLRLIYFSYDVKMKEKGDIPEGYSVSREKKERFSLILESASTNQTSMYLCASSLLTGSDTEAFFGQGTRLTVV.

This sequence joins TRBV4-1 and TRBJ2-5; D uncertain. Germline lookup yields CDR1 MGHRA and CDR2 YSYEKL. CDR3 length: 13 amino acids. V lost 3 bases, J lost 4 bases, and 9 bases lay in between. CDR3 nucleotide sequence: TGCGCCAGCAGCCACCCAGGCATAGAGACCCAGTACTTC. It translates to CASSHPGIETQYF.

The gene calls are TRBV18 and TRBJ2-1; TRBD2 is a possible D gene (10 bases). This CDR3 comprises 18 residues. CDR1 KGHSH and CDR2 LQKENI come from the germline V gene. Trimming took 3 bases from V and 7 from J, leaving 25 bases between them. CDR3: CASSPGQGASGSMNEQFF. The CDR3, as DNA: TGTGCCAGCTCACCGGGACAGGGTGCTAGCGGGAGTATGAATGAGCAGTTCTTC.

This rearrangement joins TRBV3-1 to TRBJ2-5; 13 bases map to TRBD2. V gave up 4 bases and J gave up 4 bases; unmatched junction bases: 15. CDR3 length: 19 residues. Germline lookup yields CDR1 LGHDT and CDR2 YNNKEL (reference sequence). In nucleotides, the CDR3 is TGTGCCAGCAGCCTAAGCCCGGGACTAGCGGGAACCAAGGGAGAGACCCAGTACTTC. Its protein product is CASSLSPGLAGTKGETQYF.

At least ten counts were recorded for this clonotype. DNA for the CDR3: TGCGCCAGCAGCGGCCAAAATTACTATGGCTACACCTTC. Translation gives CASSGQNYYGYTF. The chain has TRBV5-1 and TRBJ1-2; D unclear. The V and J ends lost 4 bases and 3 bases respectively, with 10 bases between them. This CDR3 is built from 13 residues. Germline V CDR1 and CDR2: SGHRS, YFSETQ.

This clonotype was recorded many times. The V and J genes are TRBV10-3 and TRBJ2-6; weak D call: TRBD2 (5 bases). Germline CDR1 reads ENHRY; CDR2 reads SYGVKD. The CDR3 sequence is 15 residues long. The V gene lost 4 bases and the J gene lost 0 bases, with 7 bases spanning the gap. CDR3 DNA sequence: TGTGCCATCAGTGGAGGGAGCTCTGGGGCCAACGTCCTGACTTTC. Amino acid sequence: CAISGGSSGANVLTF.

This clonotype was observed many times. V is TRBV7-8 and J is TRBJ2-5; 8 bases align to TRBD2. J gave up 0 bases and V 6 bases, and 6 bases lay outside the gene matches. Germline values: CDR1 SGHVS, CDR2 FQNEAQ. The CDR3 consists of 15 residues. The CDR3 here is CASRRTSTDQETQYF. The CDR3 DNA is TGTGCCAGCAGAAGGACTAGCACCGACCAAGAGACCCAGTACTTC.

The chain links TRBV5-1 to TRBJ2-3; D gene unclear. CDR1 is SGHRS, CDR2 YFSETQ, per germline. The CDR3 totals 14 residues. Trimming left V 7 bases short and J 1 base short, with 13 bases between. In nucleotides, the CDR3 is TGCGCCAGCCAAAGATCTCGGGGCACAGATACGCAGTATTTT. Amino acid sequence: CASQRSRGTDTQYF.